Here is one T cell receptor beta chain with its context. This sample is drawn from a study of neoadjuvant anti-PD-1 for oral cavity cancer. Study summary: Patients without progression got a fourth dose around day 43.

Stage II-IVA oral cavity squamous cell carcinoma was new and untreated by systemic or radiation therapy. Patients had HPV-negative, locally advanced oral cavity squamous cell carcinoma. The data were produced by immunoSEQ multiplex PCR, yet TCRdb's version contains in-frame clones alone and is incomplete. The sample carries under 15,000 clones, about 65% recorded once. The TCR originated in a person aged 35-79 years with oral cavity squamous cell carcinoma. The sequencing used PBMCs, collected before nivolumab (anti-PD-1) treatment.

The chain's CDR3 is CASSSGEKGTYEQYF. The DNA of the CDR3 is TGTGCCAGCAGCTCTGGTGAGAAGGGGACCTACGAGCAGTACTTC. This rearrangement joins TRBV5-5 to TRBJ2-7; the D gene is possibly TRBD1 (5 bases). The V end was cut by 3 bases, the J end by 2 bases, with 15 bases between. The CDR3 is 15 residues long. Germline CDR1 reads SGHKS; CDR2 reads YYEKEE (reference sequence).